Reported below is one TCR beta chain. Its antigen remains unknown. Its ends do not fully match the called genes, so a read error is possible. This sample is drawn from a study of Ad26.COV2.S vaccination and SARS-CoV-2 variants. Looking at the study overall: Intramuscular Ad26.COV2.S at 5x10^10 or 1x10^11 viral particles. Whole-study results and caveats: Vaccine recipients posted higher spike-specific TCR breadth than their placebo counterparts.

The assay was immunoSEQ multiplex PCR, and TCRdb's table has in-frame clones only and misses some. Among about 480,000 clones listed, 87% were seen once. CDR1 and CDR2 (germline): SSHAT, FNYEAQ (reference sequence). This CDR3 is built from 15 residues. Regarding treatment: some 19 received Ad26.COV2.S at low or high dose, single or two shots; about 5 received placebo; per-sample allocation not given. Day 63 after the first vaccine or placebo injection was the time point for sampling. This person who donated was an adult of 18-55 years in Boston. The administered vaccine (an Ad26 vector) expressed Wuhan-strain SARS-CoV-2 spike.

This rearrangement joins TRBV7-7 to TRBJ2-1; tentatively, D is TRBD1 (6 bases). The specimen was peripheral blood, collected in a trial of Ad26.COV2.S vaccine versus placebo. This TCR came from a person aged 18-60 years who received the Ad26.COV2.S COVID-19 vaccine or a placebo. The CDR3 DNA reads as TGTGCTAGCAGCTTAGGTCAAGACAGGTTCAATGAGCAGTTCTTC. Translation: CASSLGQDRFNEQFF. The complete variable domain, with remaining parts taken from reference TRBV7-7 and TRBJ2-1, reads GAGVSQSPRYKVTKRGQDVTLRCDPISSHATLYWYQQALGQGPEFLTYFNYEAQPDKSGLPSDRFSAERPEGSISTLTIQRTEQRDSAMYRCASSLGQDRFNEQFFGPGTRLTVL.